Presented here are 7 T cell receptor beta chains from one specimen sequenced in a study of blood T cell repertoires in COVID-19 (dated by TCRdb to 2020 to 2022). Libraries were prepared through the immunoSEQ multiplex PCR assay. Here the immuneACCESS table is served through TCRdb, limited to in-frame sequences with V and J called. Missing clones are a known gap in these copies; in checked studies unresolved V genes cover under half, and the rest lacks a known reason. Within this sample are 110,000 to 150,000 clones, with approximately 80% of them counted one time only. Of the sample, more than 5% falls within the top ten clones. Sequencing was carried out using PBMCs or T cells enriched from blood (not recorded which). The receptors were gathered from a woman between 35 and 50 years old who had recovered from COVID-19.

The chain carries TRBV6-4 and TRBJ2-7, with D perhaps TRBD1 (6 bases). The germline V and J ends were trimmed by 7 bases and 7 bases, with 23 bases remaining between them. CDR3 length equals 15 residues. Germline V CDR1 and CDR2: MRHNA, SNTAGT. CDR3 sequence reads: CASTHRDTKPREQYF. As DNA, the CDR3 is TGTGCCAGCACTCACCGGGACACCAAGCCGAGGGAGCAGTACTTC.

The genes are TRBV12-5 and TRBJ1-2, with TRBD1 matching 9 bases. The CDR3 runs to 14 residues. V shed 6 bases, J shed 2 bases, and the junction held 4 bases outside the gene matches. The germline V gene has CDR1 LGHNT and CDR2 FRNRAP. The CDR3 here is CASGPGQGNYGYTF. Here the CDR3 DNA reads TGTGCTAGTGGCCCGGGACAGGGCAACTATGGCTACACCTTC.

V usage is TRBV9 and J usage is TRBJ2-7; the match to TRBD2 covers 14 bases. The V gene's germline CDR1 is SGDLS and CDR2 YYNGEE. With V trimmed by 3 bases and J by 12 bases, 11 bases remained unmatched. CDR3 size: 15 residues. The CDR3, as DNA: TGTGCCAGCAGCGGCAAGGGGACTAGCGGGAGTTCGCGGTACTTC. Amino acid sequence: CASSGKGTSGSSRYF.

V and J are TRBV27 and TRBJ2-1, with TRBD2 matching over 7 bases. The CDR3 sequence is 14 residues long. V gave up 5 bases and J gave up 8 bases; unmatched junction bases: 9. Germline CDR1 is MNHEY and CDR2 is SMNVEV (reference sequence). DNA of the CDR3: TGTGCCAGCAGTCCGCTGGTGGGAGGGGATGAGCAGTTCTTC. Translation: CASSPLVGGDEQFF.

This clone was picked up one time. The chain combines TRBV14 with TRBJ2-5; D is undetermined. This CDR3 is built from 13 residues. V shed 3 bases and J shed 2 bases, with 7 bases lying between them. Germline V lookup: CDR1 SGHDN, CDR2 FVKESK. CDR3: CASSQGSQETQYF. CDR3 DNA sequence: TGTGCCAGCAGCCAGGGCAGTCAAGAGACCCAGTACTTC.

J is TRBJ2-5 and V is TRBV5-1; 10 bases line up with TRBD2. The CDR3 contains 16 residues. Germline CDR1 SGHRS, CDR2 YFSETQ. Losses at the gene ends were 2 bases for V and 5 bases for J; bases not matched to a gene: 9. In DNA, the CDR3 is TGCGCCAGCAGCTTATCGGTTTCTAGCGGGAGCGAGACCCAGTACTTC. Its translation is CASSLSVSSGSETQYF.

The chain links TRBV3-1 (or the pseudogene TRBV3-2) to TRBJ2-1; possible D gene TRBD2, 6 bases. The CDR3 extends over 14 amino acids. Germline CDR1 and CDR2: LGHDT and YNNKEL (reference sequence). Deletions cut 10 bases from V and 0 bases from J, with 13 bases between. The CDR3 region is CATGVGGSYNEQFF. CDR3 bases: TGTGCCACGGGGGTCGGCGGCTCCTACAATGAGCAGTTCTTC.